Listed below are T cell receptor beta chains from one sample, sequenced in a study of T-cell memory formation after mild COVID-19. TCRdb analysed the 5' RACE reads with MiXCR anew, one entry per CDR3 protein. This sample yields around 340,000 distinct CDR3 sequences, of which approximately 13% are seen a single time; about a fifth belongs to the top ten. The sample taken for sequencing was PBMCs or a T cell subset sorted from them (not recorded which). The receptor set was obtained from a man aged 18 to 29 who had mild COVID-19 (a few samples of this study predate the infection). Cell type and time point are not known. The CDR3 runs from the conserved cysteine through the conserved F or W. A D gene is named only where the DNA matches it firmly. Clone size, where shown, is once, few, many, or a class for clones that have expanded.

j_gene	abundance	v_gene	d_gene	CDR3aa	CDR3nt
TRBJ1-6	.	TRBV21-1	.	CASSKDSGQGVNSPLHF	TGTGCCAGCAGCAAAGATTCGGGGCAGGGGGTAAATTCACCCCTCCACTTT
TRBJ2-2	few	TRBV5-1	.	CASRMGPMIGGELFF	TGCGCCAGCCGCATGGGGCCGATGATAGGTGGGGAGCTGTTTTTT
TRBJ2-7	.	TRBV20-1	.	CSAIGLGQGGEQYF	TGCAGTGCCATAGGGCTGGGGCAGGGTGGAGAGCAGTACTTC
TRBJ2-2	few	TRBV5-1	.	CASRDPPGTGELFF	TGCGCCAGCAGGGACCCGCCGGGCACCGGGGAGCTGTTTTTT
TRBJ1-3	few	TRBV4-1	.	CASSQVGTLGNTIYF	TGCGCCAGCAGCCAGGTCGGGACGTTGGGAAACACCATATATTTT
TRBJ1-2	many	TRBV15	.	CATSRSDSEGSYTF	TGTGCCACCAGCAGGTCAGATAGCGAGGGGAGCTACACCTTC
TRBJ2-7	.	TRBV20-1	.	CSASRGTYERYF	TGCAGTGCTAGTAGGGGAACCTACGAGCGGTACTTC
TRBJ2-2	.	TRBV14	.	CASSPLVETGELFF	TGTGCCAGCAGCCCCCTCGTTGAGACCGGGGAGCTGTTTTTT
TRBJ2-3	.	TRBV20-1	.	CSAPVFSSTDTQYF	TGCAGTGCTCCCGTCTTCTCTAGCACAGATACGCAGTATTTT
TRBJ2-1	many	TRBV10-3	.	CAISEAGISYNEQFF	TGTGCCATCAGTGAGGCAGGAATTTCCTACAATGAGCAGTTCTTC
TRBJ1-6	.	TRBV4-3	TRBD1	CASSQRVDRGSPLHF	TGCGCCAGCAGCCAGCGCGTGGACAGGGGATCACCCCTCCACTTT
TRBJ2-3	.	TRBV7-2	TRBD2	CASSLVAGGITDTQYF	TGTGCCAGCAGCTTAGTCGCGGGGGGAATCACAGATACGCAGTATTTT
TRBJ2-4	.	TRBV7-2	TRBD2	CASSSLGGLGIQYF	TGTGCCAGCAGCTCCCTGGGGGGGTTGGGCATTCAGTACTTC
TRBJ2-7	.	TRBV7-9	.	CASSPTWTYEQYF	TGTGCCAGCAGCCCTACTTGGACTTACGAGCAGTACTTC
TRBJ2-3	.	TRBV13	.	CASSLGVRGPSTDTQYF	TGTGCCAGCAGCTTAGGTGTACGGGGGCCAAGCACAGATACGCAGTATTTT
TRBJ1-2	.	TRBV12-3/TRBV12-4	.	CASIQDRANYGYTF	TGTGCCAGCATTCAGGACAGAGCTAACTATGGCTACACCTTC
TRBJ2-5	few	TRBV4-1	TRBD1	CASSQDPRQGPMQTQYF	TGCGCCAGCAGCCAAGATCCACGACAGGGGCCTATGCAGACCCAGTACTTC
TRBJ2-1	.	TRBV4-2	TRBD1	CASSQGGRDRVYNEQFF	TGTGCCAGCAGCCAAGGGGGCCGGGACAGGGTATACAATGAGCAGTTCTTC
TRBJ2-7	few	TRBV10-2	TRBD2	CASRIAGTYEQYF	TGCGCCAGCAGAATAGCGGGGACCTACGAGCAGTACTTC
TRBJ1-6	once	TRBV5-5	.	CASSAGQYNSPLHF	TGTGCCAGCAGCGCGGGACAATATAATTCACCCCTCCACTTT
TRBJ1-5	.	TRBV5-8	.	CASSSRLVYSNQPQHF	TGTGCCAGCAGCTCACGGTTGGTCTATAGCAATCAGCCCCAGCATTTT
TRBJ1-2	few	TRBV7-2	TRBD1	CASSQASGTAFYGYTF	TGTGCCAGCAGCCAAGCCTCCGGGACAGCCTTCTATGGCTACACCTTC
TRBJ2-1	few	TRBV6-2/TRBV6-3	.	CASREAGRGNNEQFF	TGTGCCAGCAGGGAAGCGGGCCGGGGGAACAATGAGCAGTTCTTC
TRBJ2-5	.	TRBV18	.	CASSPSGTKETQYF	TGTGCCAGCTCACCATCCGGGACAAAGGAGACCCAGTACTTC
TRBJ2-5	few	TRBV6-5	.	CASSYSAGSETQYF	TGTGCCAGCAGTTACTCGGCAGGGTCGGAGACCCAGTACTTC
TRBJ2-3	.	TRBV5-6	.	CASSWGLGPQYF	TGTGCCAGCAGCTGGGGATTGGGTCCGCAGTATTTT
TRBJ2-1	.	TRBV7-2	.	CASSVRGGPSYNEQFF	TGTGCCAGCAGCGTCCGTGGGGGACCCTCCTACAATGAGCAGTTCTTC
TRBJ2-6	few	TRBV5-4	TRBD1	CASSIGQGAGGANVLTF	TGTGCCAGCAGCATAGGACAGGGGGCAGGTGGGGCCAACGTCCTGACTTTC
TRBJ2-1	many	TRBV27	.	CASSFPGYNEQFF	TGTGCCAGCAGTTTTCCCGGGTACAATGAGCAGTTCTTC
TRBJ1-1	few	TRBV19	.	CASKINTEAFF	TGTGCCAGTAAGATTAACACTGAAGCTTTCTTT
TRBJ1-4	.	TRBV12-3/TRBV12-4	TRBD1	CASLARGQGKLFF	TGTGCCAGTCTCGCCAGGGGGCAGGGAAAACTGTTTTTT
TRBJ1-1	many	TRBV3-1	TRBD1	CASSARDRAKTEAFF	TGTGCCAGCAGCGCTAGGGACAGGGCGAAGACTGAAGCTTTCTTT
TRBJ2-7	.	TRBV20-1	.	CSAQGSDEQYF	TGCAGTGCTCAGGGGTCCGACGAGCAGTACTTC
TRBJ2-5	.	TRBV24-1	.	CATSDLRQETQYF	TGTGCCACCAGTGATTTACGCCAAGAGACCCAGTACTTC
TRBJ1-2	few	TRBV2	.	CASRSGSYGYTF	TGTGCCAGCAGGTCGGGATCTTATGGCTACACCTTC
TRBJ2-2	few	TRBV7-9	.	CALGGAVSGSTGELFF	TGTGCCCTAGGTGGGGCAGTCTCGGGGTCCACCGGGGAGCTGTTTTTT
TRBJ2-7	.	TRBV14	TRBD1	CASSPGTASVYEQYF	TGTGCCAGCAGCCCCGGGACAGCTTCTGTCTACGAGCAGTACTTC
TRBJ2-5	few	TRBV6-5	.	CASSYSGGGAGETQYF	TGTGCCAGCAGTTACTCAGGAGGGGGGGCCGGAGAGACCCAGTACTTC
TRBJ2-2	.	TRBV4-2	TRBD2	CASSRSGLAGGNTGELFF	TGTGCCAGCAGCCGGTCGGGACTAGCGGGGGGGAACACCGGGGAGCTGTTTTTT
TRBJ1-1	few	TRBV15	.	CATSSPTVTEAFF	TGTGCCACCAGCAGTCCTACGGTCACTGAAGCTTTCTTT
TRBJ1-5	few	TRBV12-3/TRBV12-4	.	CASSGLGTGGSQPQHF	TGTGCCAGCAGTGGGTTAGGGACGGGGGGGAGTCAGCCCCAGCATTTT
TRBJ1-6	.	TRBV27	.	CASSWFNSPLHF	TGTGCCAGCAGTTGGTTCAATTCACCCCTCCACTTT
TRBJ2-1	many	TRBV9	.	CASRPLSSYNEQFF	TGTGCCAGCAGACCCCTGAGCTCCTACAATGAGCAGTTCTTC
TRBJ2-6	many	TRBV5-1	.	CASSFGDTSSGANVLTF	TGCGCCAGCAGCTTTGGCGATACGAGCTCTGGGGCCAACGTCCTGACTTTC
TRBJ2-1	many	TRBV12-3/TRBV12-4	TRBD2	CASSWGLAVYNEQFF	TGTGCCAGCAGTTGGGGACTAGCTGTCTACAATGAGCAGTTCTTC